These 18 T cell receptor beta chains came from one sample sequenced in a study of shared clonotypes between healthy human individuals. Using immunoSEQ multiplex PCR, the repertoire was profiled, and TCRdb retains in-frame clones only, with some absent. The sample holds 2.5 million or so clones, just over 90% seen once. The source material was naive CD4+ T cells sorted from blood. The sample's subset: CD45RA+ positively selected. The receptors were gathered from a man between 18 and 29 years old in good health.

The chain combines TRBV28 with TRBJ2-7, with TRBD2 matching over 9 bases. Germline V gene lookup returns CDR1 MDHEN and CDR2 SYDVKM. This CDR3 region has 16 residues. Trimming at V came to 3 bases and at J to 3 bases, leaving 9 bases not matched to a gene. DNA of the CDR3: TGTGCCAGCAGTTTCGTCCTGCGCGGGGGGGACTACGAGCAGTACTTC. This sequence encodes CASSFVLRGGDYEQYF.

This chain joins TRBV6-1 and TRBJ1-1; the D is unclear. The ends were cut back, 7 bases at V and 0 bases at J, with 6 bases in the middle. From germline, CDR1 is MNHNS and CDR2 SASEGT. This CDR3 contains 12 residues. CDR3 region: CASKGMNTEAFF. The CDR3, as DNA: TGTGCCAGCAAAGGAATGAACACTGAAGCTTTCTTT.

The V gene is TRBV10-3, the J gene TRBJ1-1; D is undetermined. In germline, CDR1 is ENHRY, CDR2 SYGVKD. The CDR3 has 14 amino acids. Trimming removed 10 bases from V and 3 bases from J, with 18 bases in between. CDR3 sequence (DNA): TGTGCCACAATCCCAAACTTGGGAGACACTGAAGCTTTCTTT. Translation: CATIPNLGDTEAFF.

The chain has TRBV27 and TRBJ1-3, with TRBD1 as a possible D gene (6 bases). Germline V gene lookup returns CDR1 MNHEY and CDR2 SMNVEV (reference sequence). Trimming left V 5 bases short and J 4 bases short, with 12 bases between. The CDR3 covers 14 residues. Written as DNA, the CDR3 is TGTGCCAGCAGTCAAGACAGGACCGGAAACACCATATATTTT. The encoded protein is CASSQDRTGNTIYF.

The V and J genes are TRBV19 and TRBJ2-2; TRBD1 matches 8 bases. Germline V lookup: CDR1 LNHDA, CDR2 SQIVND (reference sequence). V gave up 4 bases and J gave up 3 bases; unmatched junction bases: 4. CDR3 length: 15 residues. The DNA for the CDR3 is TGTGCCAGTAGTACTAGGACAGGGTACACCGGGGAGCTGTTTTTT. Translating it yields CASSTRTGYTGELFF.

The rearrangement uses TRBV6-1 and TRBJ2-3, with D possibly matching TRBD2 (6 bases). Germline CDR1 reads MNHNS; CDR2 reads SASEGT. With 0 bases removed from V and 0 bases from J, the gap between germline ends came to 10 bases. The CDR3 runs 16 residues. The CDR3 loop is CASSEAGGPSTDTQYF. The CDR3 nucleotides are TGTGCCAGCAGTGAAGCGGGGGGTCCTAGCACAGATACGCAGTATTTT.

The J gene is TRBJ2-7, the V gene TRBV2; either TRBD1 or TRBD2 may fit D (5 bases each). Germline CDR1 reads SNHLY; CDR2 reads FYNNEI. V was cut by 10 bases and J by 6 bases, with 19 bases left in between. The CDR3 runs to 13 residues. CDR3 bases: TGTGCCACTGGGGGAACAGCATTTACCGAGCAGTACTTC. Protein product: CATGGTAFTEQYF.

The chain links TRBV4-1 to TRBJ2-5, with 7 bases matching TRBD2. Germline CDR1 and CDR2: MGHRA and YSYEKL. V lost 2 bases, J lost 2 bases, and 8 bases stayed unmatched. The CDR3 loop spans 16 amino acids. The CDR3 bases are TGCGCCAGCAGCCAATCGGTAGCGGGCCTACAAGAGACCCAGTACTTC. Translated: CASSQSVAGLQETQYF.

The rearrangement uses TRBV7-9 and TRBJ2-2, with D possibly TRBD1 on 6 matching bases. The CDR3 is 18 residues long. Germline CDR1 reads SEHNR; CDR2 reads FQNEAQ (reference sequence). The V end lost 2 bases, the J end lost 0 bases, and 16 bases lay between the germline ends. The CDR3 bases are TGTGCCAGCAGCTTAAAAAAAGGACAGATTTCGAACACCGGGGAGCTGTTTTTT. It translates to CASSLKKGQISNTGELFF.

The J gene is TRBJ1-6, the V gene TRBV9; possible D gene TRBD1, 6 bases. CDR3 length equals 16 residues. Germline V gives CDR1 SGDLS, CDR2 YYNGEE. Trimming left V 3 bases short and J 9 bases short, with 19 bases between. The CDR3 nucleotides are TGTGCCAGCAGCGCGCGGGGGGGCCTTCCTGGTTCACCCCTCCACTTT. Its protein is CASSARGGLPGSPLHF.

The rearrangement joins TRBV2 to TRBJ2-3, with 7 bases fitting TRBD1. V was pared by 2 bases and J by 1 base, with 3 bases of the junction left unmatched. The CDR3 has 15 residues. The germline gives CDR1 SNHLY, CDR2 FYNNEI. Here the CDR3 DNA reads TGTGCCAGCAGTGAAAGAGGACAGGGCACAGATACGCAGTATTTT. Translated: CASSERGQGTDTQYF.

CDR3 in DNA: TGTGCCAGTAAGGAGCAGACTAACACCGGGGAGCTGTTTTTT. It is translated as CASKEQTNTGELFF. This sequence joins TRBV19 and TRBJ2-2; unclear D gene. The germline V gene encodes CDR1 LNHDA and CDR2 SQIVND (reference sequence). V was trimmed by 7 bases and J by 2 bases, leaving 11 bases between them. The CDR3 spans 14 residues.

This clone was observed a single time. This chain links TRBV5-4 with TRBJ1-6, with D uncertain. CDR3 length: 15 residues. Germline V gene sequence: CDR1 SGHNT, CDR2 YYREEE (reference sequence). Trimming took 5 bases from V and 7 from J, leaving 16 bases between them. Here the CDR3 DNA reads TGTGCCAGCAGTCCCGGAGGCGATAAGAATTCACCCCTCCACTTT. Translation gives CASSPGGDKNSPLHF.

This clone was seen only once. The chain couples TRBV9 to TRBJ2-7; 7 positions agree with TRBD1. Germline CDR1 and CDR2: SGDLS and YYNGEE. This CDR3 region has 11 residues. CDR3 DNA: TGTGCCAGCAGCGTCTACCGGGACAGCTTTGTC. This translates into CASSVYRDSFV.

The chain carries TRBV5-1 and TRBJ1-2; possibly TRBD1 for D (6 bases). Trimming took off 5 bases at V and 4 bases at J, with 24 bases between the two ends. Germline CDR1 SGHRS, CDR2 YFSETQ. The CDR3 is 17 amino acids. CDR3 region: CASSLSPIGGQGYGYTF. The CDR3 DNA reads TGCGCCAGCAGTCTTAGCCCGATCGGGGGGCAGGGCTATGGCTACACCTTC.

This clone was counted once. The rearrangement uses TRBV19 and TRBJ2-3; maybe TRBD2 (6 bases). The germline V and J ends were trimmed by 4 bases and 7 bases, with 12 bases remaining between them. The germline gives CDR1 LNHDA, CDR2 SQIVND (reference sequence). This CDR3 contains 13 residues. For the CDR3, the DNA is TGTGCCAGTAGTAATTCCGGAGGGCATACGCAGTATTTT. The encoded protein is CASSNSGGHTQYF.

The rearrangement uses TRBV2 and TRBJ1-1; TRBD1 matches at 8 bases. Trimming at V came to 2 bases and at J to 10 bases, leaving 3 bases not matched to a gene. The CDR3 has 12 residues. Germline V gene sequence: CDR1 SNHLY, CDR2 FYNNEI. The chain's CDR3 is CASSENTGGAFF. CDR3 sequence (DNA): TGTGCCAGCAGTGAAAATACAGGGGGAGCTTTCTTT.

The V and J genes are TRBV11-2 and TRBJ2-1; D gene unclear. Trimming left V 5 bases short and J 4 bases short, with 6 bases between. CDR3 length: 12 residues. The V gene's germline CDR1 is SGHAT and CDR2 FQNNGV. CDR3 nucleotides: TGTGCCAGCAGCCGACTTTACAATGAGCAGTTCTTC. Protein: CASSRLYNEQFF.